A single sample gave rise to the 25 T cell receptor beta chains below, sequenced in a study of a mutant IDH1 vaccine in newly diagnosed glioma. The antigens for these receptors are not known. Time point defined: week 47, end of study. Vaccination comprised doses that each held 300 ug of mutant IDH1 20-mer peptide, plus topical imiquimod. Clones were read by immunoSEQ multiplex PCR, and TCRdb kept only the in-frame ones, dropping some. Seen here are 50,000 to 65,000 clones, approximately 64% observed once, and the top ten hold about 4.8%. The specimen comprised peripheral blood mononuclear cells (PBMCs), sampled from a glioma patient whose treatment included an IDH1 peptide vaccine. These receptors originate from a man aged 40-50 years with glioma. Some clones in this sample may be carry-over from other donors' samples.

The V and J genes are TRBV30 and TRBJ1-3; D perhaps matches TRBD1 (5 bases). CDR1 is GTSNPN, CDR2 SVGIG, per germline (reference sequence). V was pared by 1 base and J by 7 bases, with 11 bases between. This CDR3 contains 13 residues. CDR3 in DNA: TGTGCCTGGAGTGGGGGCGGGGCGAACACCATATATTTT. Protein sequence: CAWSGGGANTIYF.

The DNA of the CDR3 is TGCGCCAGCAGCCGAGGGGCGAAGGGGCCTCCTGAAGCTTTCTTT. As protein: CASSRGAKGPPEAFF. V and J are TRBV4-1 and TRBJ1-1, with a tentative D call TRBD1 (5 bases). This CDR3 contains 15 residues. With 4 bases removed from V and 6 bases from J, the gap between germline ends came to 18 bases. Germline lookup yields CDR1 MGHRA and CDR2 YSYEKL.

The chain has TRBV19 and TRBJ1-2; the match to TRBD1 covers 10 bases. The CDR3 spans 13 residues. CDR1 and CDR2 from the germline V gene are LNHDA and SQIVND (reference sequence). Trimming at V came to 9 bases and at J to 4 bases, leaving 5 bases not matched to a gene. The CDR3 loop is CASRGDRGYGYTF. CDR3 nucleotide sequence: TGTGCCAGCAGAGGGGACAGGGGCTATGGCTACACCTTC.

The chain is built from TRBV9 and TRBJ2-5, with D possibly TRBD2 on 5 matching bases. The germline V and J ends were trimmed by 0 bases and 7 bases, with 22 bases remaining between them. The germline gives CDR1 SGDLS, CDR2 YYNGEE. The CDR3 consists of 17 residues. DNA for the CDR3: TGTGCCAGCAGCGTAGGTTCTGGACTCCTAAACTTGGGGACCCAGTACTTC. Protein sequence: CASSVGSGLLNLGTQYF.

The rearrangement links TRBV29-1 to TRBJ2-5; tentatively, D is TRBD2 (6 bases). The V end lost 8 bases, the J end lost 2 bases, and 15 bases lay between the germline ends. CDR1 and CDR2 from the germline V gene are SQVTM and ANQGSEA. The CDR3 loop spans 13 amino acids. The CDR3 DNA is TGCAGCTTTATTGGGGGGTGGCAAGAGACCCAGTACTTC. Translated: CSFIGGWQETQYF.

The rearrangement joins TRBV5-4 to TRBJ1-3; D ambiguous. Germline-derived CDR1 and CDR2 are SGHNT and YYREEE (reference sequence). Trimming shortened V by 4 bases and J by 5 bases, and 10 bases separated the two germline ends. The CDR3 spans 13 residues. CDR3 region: CASSPDMRNTIYF. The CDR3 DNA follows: TGTGCCAGCAGCCCAGACATGAGAAACACCATATATTTT.

CDR3 sequence: CASSVEGRRQETQYF. CDR3 DNA: TGTGCCAGCAGCGTAGAGGGACGCCGCCAAGAGACCCAGTACTTC. This chain links TRBV9 with TRBJ2-5, with D possibly being TRBD1 or TRBD2 (5 bases each). Trimming stripped 0 bases from V and 1 base from J, with 10 bases between. Germline V lookup: CDR1 SGDLS, CDR2 YYNGEE. The CDR3 runs 15 residues.

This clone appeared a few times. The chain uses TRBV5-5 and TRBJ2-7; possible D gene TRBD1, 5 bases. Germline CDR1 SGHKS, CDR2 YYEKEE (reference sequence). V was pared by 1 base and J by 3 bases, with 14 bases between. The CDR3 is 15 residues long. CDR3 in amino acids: CASSLRQSEGYEQYF. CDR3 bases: TGTGCCAGCAGCTTGAGACAGTCCGAAGGCTACGAGCAGTACTTC.

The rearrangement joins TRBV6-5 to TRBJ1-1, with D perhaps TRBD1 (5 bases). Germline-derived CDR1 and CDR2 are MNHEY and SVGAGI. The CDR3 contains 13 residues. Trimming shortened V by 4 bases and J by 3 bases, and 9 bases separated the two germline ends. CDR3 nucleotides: TGTGCCAGCAGTTTCGGGGGGGACACTGAAGCTTTCTTT. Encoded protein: CASSFGGDTEAFF.

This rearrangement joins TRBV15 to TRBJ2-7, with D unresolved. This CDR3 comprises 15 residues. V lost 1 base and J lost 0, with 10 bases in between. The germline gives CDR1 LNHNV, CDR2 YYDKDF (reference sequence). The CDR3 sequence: CATSRGLGGSYEQYF. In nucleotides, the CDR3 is TGTGCCACCAGCAGAGGGCTGGGTGGCTCCTACGAGCAGTACTTC.

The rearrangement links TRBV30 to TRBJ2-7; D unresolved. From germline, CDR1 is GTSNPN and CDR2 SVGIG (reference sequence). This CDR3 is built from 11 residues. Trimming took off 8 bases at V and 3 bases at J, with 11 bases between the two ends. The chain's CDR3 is CAGGRDYEQYF. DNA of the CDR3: TGTGCCGGTGGCCGTGACTACGAGCAGTACTTC. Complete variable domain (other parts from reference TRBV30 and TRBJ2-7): SQTIHQWPATLVQPVGSPLSLECTVEGTSNPNLYWYRQAAGRGLQLLFYSVGIGQISSEVPQNLSASRPQDRQFILSSKKLLLSDSGFYLCAGGRDYEQYFGPGTRLTVT.

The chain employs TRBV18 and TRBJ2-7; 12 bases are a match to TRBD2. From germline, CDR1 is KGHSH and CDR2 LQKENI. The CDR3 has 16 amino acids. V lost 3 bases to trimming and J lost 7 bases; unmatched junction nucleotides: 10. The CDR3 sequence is CASSPSSGGGSLEQYF. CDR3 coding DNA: TGTGCCAGCTCACCCTCTAGCGGGGGGGGCTCCTTGGAGCAGTACTTC.

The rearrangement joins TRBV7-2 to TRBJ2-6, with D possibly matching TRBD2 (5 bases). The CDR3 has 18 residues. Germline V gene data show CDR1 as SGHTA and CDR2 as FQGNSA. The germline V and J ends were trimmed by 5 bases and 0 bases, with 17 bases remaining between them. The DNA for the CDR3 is TGTGCCAGCAGCGTCTTTTTCCGGGGTAGCTCTGGGGCCAACGTCCTGACTTTC. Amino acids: CASSVFFRGSSGANVLTF. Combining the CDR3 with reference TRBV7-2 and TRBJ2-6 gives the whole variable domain GAGVSQSPSNKVTEKGKDVELRCDPISGHTALYWYRQSLGQGLEFLIYFQGNSAPDKSGLPSDRFSAERTGGSVSTLTIQRTQQEDSAVYLCASSVFFRGSSGANVLTFGAGSRLTVL.

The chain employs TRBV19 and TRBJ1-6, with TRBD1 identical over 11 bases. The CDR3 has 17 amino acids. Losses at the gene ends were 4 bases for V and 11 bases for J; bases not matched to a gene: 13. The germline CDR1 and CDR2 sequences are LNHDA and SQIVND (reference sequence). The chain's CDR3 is CASSNTPRGTGGPPLHF. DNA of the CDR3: TGTGCCAGTAGTAATACTCCCCGAGGGACAGGGGGTCCACCCCTCCACTTT.

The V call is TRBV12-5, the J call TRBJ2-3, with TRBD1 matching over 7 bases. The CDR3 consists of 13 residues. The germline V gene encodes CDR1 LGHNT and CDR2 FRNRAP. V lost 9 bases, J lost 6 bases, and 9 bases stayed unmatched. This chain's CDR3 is CASGTDHTDTQYF. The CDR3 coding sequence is TGTGCTAGCGGGACAGACCATACGGATACGCAGTATTTT.

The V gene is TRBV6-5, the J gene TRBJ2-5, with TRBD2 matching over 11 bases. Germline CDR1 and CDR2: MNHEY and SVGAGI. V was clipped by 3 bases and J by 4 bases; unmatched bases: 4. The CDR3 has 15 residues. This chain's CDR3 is CASSYSGGAAETQYF. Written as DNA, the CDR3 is TGTGCCAGCAGTTATAGCGGGGGGGCCGCAGAGACCCAGTACTTC.

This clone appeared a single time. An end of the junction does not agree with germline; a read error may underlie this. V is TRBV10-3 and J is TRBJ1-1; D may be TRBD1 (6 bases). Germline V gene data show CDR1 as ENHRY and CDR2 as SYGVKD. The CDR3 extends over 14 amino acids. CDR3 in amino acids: CAITREQGNAEAFF. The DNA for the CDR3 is TGTGCCATCACGAGGGAGCAGGGGAACGCTGAAGCTTTCTTT.

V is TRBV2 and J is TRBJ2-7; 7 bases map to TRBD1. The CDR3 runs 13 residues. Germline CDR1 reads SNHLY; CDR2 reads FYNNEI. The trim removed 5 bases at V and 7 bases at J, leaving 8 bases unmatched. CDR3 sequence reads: CASSKDRAREQYF. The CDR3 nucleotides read TGTGCCAGCAGTAAAGACAGGGCCCGGGAGCAGTACTTC.

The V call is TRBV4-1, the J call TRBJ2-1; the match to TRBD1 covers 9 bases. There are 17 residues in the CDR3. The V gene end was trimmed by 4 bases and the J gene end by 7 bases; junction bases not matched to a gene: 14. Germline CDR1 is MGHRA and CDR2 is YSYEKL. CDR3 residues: CASSPATWRTGVNEQFF. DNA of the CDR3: TGCGCCAGCAGCCCAGCCACATGGCGGACAGGGGTTAATGAGCAGTTCTTC.

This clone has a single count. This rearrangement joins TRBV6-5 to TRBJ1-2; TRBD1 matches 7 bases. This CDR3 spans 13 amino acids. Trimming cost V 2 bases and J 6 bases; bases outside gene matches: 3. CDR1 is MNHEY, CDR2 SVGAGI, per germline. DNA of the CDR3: TGTGCCAGCAGTTACGGACAGGCCAATGGCTACACCTTC. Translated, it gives CASSYGQANGYTF.

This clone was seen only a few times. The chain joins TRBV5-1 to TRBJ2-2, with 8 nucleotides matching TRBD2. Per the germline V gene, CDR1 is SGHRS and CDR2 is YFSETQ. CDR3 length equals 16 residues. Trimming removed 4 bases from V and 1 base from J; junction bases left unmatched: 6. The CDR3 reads CASSPTSGGNTGELFF. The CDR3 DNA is TGCGCCAGCAGCCCCACTAGCGGAGGGAACACCGGGGAGCTGTTTTTT.

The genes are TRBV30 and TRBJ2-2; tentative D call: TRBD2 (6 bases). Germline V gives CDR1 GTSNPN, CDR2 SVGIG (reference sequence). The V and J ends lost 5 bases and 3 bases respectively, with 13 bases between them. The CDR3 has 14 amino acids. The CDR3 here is CAWLYRGYTGELFF. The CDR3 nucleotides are TGTGCCTGGCTGTACCGGGGGTACACCGGGGAGCTGTTTTTT.

This chain's CDR3 is CASSPRALGGQPQHF. CDR3 nucleotide sequence: TGTGCCAGCAGTCCACGGGCATTGGGGGGGCAGCCCCAGCATTTT. The chain is built from TRBV6-1 and TRBJ1-5, with D tentatively TRBD1 (5 bases). Germline V lookup: CDR1 MNHNS, CDR2 SASEGT. The CDR3 length is 15 residues. Between the trimmed V and J ends, which lost 5 bases and 7 bases, there was a span of 18 bases.

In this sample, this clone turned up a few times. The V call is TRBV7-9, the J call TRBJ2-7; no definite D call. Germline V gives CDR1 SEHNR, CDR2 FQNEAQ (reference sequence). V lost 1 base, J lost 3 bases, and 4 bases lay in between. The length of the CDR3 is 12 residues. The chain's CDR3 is CASSLEYYEQYF. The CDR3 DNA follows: TGTGCCAGCAGCTTAGAATACTACGAGCAGTACTTC.

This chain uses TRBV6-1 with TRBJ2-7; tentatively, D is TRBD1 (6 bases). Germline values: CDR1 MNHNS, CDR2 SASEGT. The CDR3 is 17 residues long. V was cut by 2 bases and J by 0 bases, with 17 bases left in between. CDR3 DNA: TGTGCCAGCAGTGAAATGGAAGGGGGTGGGAACTCCTACGAGCAGTACTTC. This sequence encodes CASSEMEGGGNSYEQYF.